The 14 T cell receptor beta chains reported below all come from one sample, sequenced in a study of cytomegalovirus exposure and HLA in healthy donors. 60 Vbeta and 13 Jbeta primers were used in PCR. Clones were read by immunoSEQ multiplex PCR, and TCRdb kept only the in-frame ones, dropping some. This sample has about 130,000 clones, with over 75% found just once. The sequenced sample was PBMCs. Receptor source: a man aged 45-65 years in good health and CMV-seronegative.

CDR3 in DNA: TGCAGCTTCCGGGACAGCCAAGAGACCCAGTACTTC. Its protein is CSFRDSQETQYF. The V call is TRBV29-1, the J call TRBJ2-5; 7 nucleotides align to TRBD1. The CDR3 runs 12 residues. With V trimmed by 8 bases and J by 1 base, 4 bases remained unmatched. Germline lookup yields CDR1 SQVTM and CDR2 ANQGSEA.

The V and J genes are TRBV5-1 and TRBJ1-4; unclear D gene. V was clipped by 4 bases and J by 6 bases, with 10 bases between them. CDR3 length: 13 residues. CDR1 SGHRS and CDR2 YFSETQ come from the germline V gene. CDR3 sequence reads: CASSPTSYEKLFF. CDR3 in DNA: TGCGCCAGCAGCCCCACTTCGTATGAAAAACTGTTTTTT.

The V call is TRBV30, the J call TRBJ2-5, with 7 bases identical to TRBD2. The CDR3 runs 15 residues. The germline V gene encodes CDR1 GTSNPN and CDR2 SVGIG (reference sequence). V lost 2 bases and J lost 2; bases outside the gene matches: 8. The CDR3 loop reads CAWSPLMREQETQYF. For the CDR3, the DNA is TGTGCCTGGAGTCCCCTTATGCGGGAGCAAGAGACCCAGTACTTC. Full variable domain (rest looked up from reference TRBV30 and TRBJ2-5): SQTIHQWPATLVQPVGSPLSLECTVEGTSNPNLYWYRQAAGRGLQLLFYSVGIGQISSEVPQNLSASRPQDRQFILSSKKLLLSDSGFYLCAWSPLMREQETQYFGPGTRLLVL.

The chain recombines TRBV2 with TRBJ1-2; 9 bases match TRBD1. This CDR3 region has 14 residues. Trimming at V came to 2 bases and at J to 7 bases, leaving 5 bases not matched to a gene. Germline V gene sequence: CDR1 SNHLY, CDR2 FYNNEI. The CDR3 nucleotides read TGTGCCAGCAGTGAACAACAGGGGGCGGGTGGCTACACCTTC. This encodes CASSEQQGAGGYTF.

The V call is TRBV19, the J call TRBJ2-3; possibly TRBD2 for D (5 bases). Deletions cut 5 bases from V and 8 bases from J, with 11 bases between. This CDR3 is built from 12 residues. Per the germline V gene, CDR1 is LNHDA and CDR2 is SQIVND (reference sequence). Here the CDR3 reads CASSVDSITQYF. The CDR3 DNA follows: TGTGCCAGTAGTGTGGACTCGATTACGCAGTATTTT.

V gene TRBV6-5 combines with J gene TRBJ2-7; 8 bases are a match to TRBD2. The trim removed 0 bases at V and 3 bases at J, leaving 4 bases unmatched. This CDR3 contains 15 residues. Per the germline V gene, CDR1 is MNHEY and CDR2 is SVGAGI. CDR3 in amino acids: CASSYSRGRLYEQYF. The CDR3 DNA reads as TGTGCCAGCAGTTACTCCCGCGGGAGGCTCTACGAGCAGTACTTC.

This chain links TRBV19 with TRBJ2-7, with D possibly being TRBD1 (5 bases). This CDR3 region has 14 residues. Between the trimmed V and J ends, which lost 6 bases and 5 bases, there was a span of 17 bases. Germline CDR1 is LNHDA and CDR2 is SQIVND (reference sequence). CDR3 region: CASRGQDMSDEQYF. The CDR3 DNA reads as TGTGCCAGTAGAGGACAAGACATGAGCGACGAGCAGTACTTC. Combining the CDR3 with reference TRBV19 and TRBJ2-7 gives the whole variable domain DGGITQSPKYLFRKEGQNVTLSCEQNLNHDAMYWYRQDPGQGLRLIYYSQIVNDFQKGDIAEGYSVSREKKESFPLTVTSAQKNPTAFYLCASRGQDMSDEQYFGPGTRLTVT.

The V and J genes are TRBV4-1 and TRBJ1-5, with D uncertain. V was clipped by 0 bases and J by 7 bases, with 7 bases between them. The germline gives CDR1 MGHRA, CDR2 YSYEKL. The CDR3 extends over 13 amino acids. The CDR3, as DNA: TGCGCCAGCAGCCAAGATGGGCACCAGCCCCAGCATTTT. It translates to CASSQDGHQPQHF.

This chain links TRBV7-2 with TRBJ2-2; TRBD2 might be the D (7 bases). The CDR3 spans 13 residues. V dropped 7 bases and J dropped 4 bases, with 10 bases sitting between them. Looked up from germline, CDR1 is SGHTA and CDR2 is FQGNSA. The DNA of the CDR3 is TGTGCCAGCAAGCGGGACACCACCGGGGAGCTGTTTTTT. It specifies CASKRDTTGELFF.

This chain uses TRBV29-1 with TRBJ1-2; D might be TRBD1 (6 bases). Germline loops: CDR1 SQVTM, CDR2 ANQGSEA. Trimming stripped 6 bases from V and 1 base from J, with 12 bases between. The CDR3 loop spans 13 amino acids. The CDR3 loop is CSVGNRDNYGYTF. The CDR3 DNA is TGCAGCGTCGGGAACAGGGATAACTATGGCTACACCTTC.

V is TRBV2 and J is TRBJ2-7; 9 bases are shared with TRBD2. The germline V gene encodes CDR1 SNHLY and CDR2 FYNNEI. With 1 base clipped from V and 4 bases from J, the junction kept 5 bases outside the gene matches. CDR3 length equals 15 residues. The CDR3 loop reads CASSEEREAIYEQYF. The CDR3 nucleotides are TGTGCCAGCAGTGAAGAGCGGGAGGCTATTTACGAGCAGTACTTC.

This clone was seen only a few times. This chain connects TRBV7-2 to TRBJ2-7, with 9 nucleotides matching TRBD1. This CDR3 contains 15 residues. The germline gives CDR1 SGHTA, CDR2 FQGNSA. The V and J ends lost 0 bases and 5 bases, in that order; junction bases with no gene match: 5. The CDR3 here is CASSLATGGTHEQYF. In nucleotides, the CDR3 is TGTGCCAGCAGCTTAGCCACAGGGGGCACCCACGAGCAGTACTTC.

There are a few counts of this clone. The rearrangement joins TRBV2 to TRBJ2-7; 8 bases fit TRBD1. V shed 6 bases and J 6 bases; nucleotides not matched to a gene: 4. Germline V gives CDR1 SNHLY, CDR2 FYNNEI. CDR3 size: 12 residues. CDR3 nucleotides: TGTGCCAGCAGAGCAGGGGGCGGCGAGCAGTACTTC. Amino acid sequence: CASRAGGGEQYF.

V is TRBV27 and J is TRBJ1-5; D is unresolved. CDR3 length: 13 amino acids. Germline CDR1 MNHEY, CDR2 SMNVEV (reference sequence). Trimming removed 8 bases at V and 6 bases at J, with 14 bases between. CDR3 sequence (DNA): TGTGCCAGCTCCCCCTATCCCCCTCAGCCCCAGCATTTT. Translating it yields CASSPYPPQPQHF.